A selection of T cell receptor beta chains follows, all from one sample in a study of OX40 agonist ivuxolimab in advanced cancers. Sequencing was performed with immunoSEQ multiplex PCR; in TCRdb, only in-frame clones are kept and a portion is missing. The table lists 60,000 to 75,000 clones, about 90% of them singletons, with about 2.1% in the top ten. The starting material was CD4+ or CD8+ T cells sorted from blood, obtained in a trial of the OX40 agonist ivuxolimab. The receptors derive from an adult with an advanced solid tumor such as melanoma, head and neck, liver or kidney cancer. CDR3s include the opening cysteine and the closing phenylalanine or tryptophan. D genes are given only for firm matches. Size is stated for part of the rows, as once, few or many counts, or as a class when the clone is expanded.

j_call clone_size d_call v_call cdr3_nt cdr3_aa
TRBJ2-7 - - TRBV6-5 TGTGCCAGCAGCAGGGGCGACGAGCAGTACTTC CASSRGDEQYF
TRBJ1-3 - TRBD1 TRBV18 TGTGCCAGCTCGAAAGGACAGGCCACCTCTGGAAACACCATATATTTT CASSKGQATSGNTIYF
TRBJ1-1 - TRBD1 TRBV15 TGTGCCACCAGCAAACTTGACAGGGACACTGAAGCTTTCTTT CATSKLDRDTEAFF
TRBJ2-3 - - TRBV6-1 TGTGCCAGCAGTGGACAGGCGTTCACAGATACGCAGTATTTT CASSGQAFTDTQYF
TRBJ1-2 - - TRBV5-1 TGCGCCAGCACCCAGGGACCCAGTGGGGTCTATGGCTACACCTTC CASTQGPSGVYGYTF
TRBJ2-7 few - TRBV5-1 TGCGCCAGCAGCTCGATCGCGGGGACGCGGCAGTACTTC CASSSIAGTRQYF
TRBJ2-7 - - TRBV29-1 TGCAGCGTTGCCCTGGACACCTACGAGCAGTACTTC CSVALDTYEQYF
TRBJ2-5 - - TRBV28 TGTGCCAGCAGTTTGGAACAGTTGCCGTGGACCCAGTACTTC CASSLEQLPWTQYF
TRBJ1-4 - - TRBV6-6 TGTGCCAGCGCAAACCCTGACGGATCCCGTAATGAAAAACTGTTTTTT CASANPDGSRNEKLFF
TRBJ1-3 - - TRBV6-1 TGTGCCAGCAGTGAAGCGGCGAGAGGAAACACCATATATTTT CASSEAARGNTIYF
TRBJ1-1 few - TRBV6-4 TGTGCCAGCAGTGCTGAATCAGGGTACACTGAAGCTTTCTTT CASSAESGYTEAFF
TRBJ2-7 - - TRBV9 TGTGCCAGCAGCGTAGGCCTTCCAGGATCCTCCTACGAGCAGTACTTC CASSVGLPGSSYEQYF
TRBJ2-2 - TRBD2 TRBV27 TGTGCCAGCAGTGAACTAGCGGGGCGGGCGGGCACCGGGGAGCTGTTTTTT CASSELAGRAGTGELFF
TRBJ2-7 - - TRBV7-2 TGTGCCAGCACTCCGGACGGACGGCGTCAGGGCGAGCAGTACTTC CASTPDGRRQGEQYF
TRBJ2-5 - - TRBV12-2 TGTGCAAGTCGCTTAAGGGATGTTAAGCGGGAGGGTGAGGAAGAGACCCAGTACTTC CASRLRDVKREGEEETQYF
TRBJ2-1 - - TRBV4-1 TGCGCCAGCAGCCGCCTTGTCCCGGAAAAGGGTAATGAGCAGTTCTTC CASSRLVPEKGNEQFF
TRBJ2-2 few - TRBV5-6 TGTGCCAGCAGCACGGTCCGGGGCGGGGAGCTGTTTTTT CASSTVRGGELFF
TRBJ2-2 few - TRBV30 TGTGCCTGGACCGACGGACCGAACACCGGGGAGCTGTTTTTT CAWTDGPNTGELFF
TRBJ1-4 - - TRBV19 TGTGCCAGTAGTACTCCGTCGGCGGTTGAAAAACTGTTTTTT CASSTPSAVEKLFF
TRBJ2-1 - - TRBV2 TGTGCCAGCAGGGGGGACCGAAGGAGCTACAATGAGCAGTTCTTC CASRGDRRSYNEQFF
TRBJ1-3 once - TRBV2 TGTGCCAGCAGTGATACCGCCAGCTACTCTGGAAACACCATATATTTT CASSDTASYSGNTIYF
TRBJ1-4 - TRBD1 TRBV7-2 TGTGCCAGCAGCTCGACAGGGGGAACTAATGAAAAACTGTTTTTT CASSSTGGTNEKLFF
TRBJ1-1 - - TRBV19 TGTGCCAGTAGCCCCCAGGGCCGGAACACTGAAGCTTTCTTT CASSPQGRNTEAFF
TRBJ2-1 - - TRBV19 TGTGCCAGTAGCCCCGGGAGCGGACGGGATGAGCAGCAGTTCTTC CASSPGSGRDEQQFF
TRBJ2-6 once - TRBV7-2 TGTGCCAGCAGCCCCCCCGGGGGGCCGACCCCTGGGGCCAACGTCCTGACTTTC CASSPPGGPTPGANVLTF
TRBJ2-1 - - TRBV19 TGTGCCAGTAGGTCAACGTTCAACAATGAGCAGTTCTTC CASRSTFNNEQFF
TRBJ1-6 - - TRBV2 TGTGCCAGCACCCCGAGCATGGGTTCACCCCTCCACTTT CASTPSMGSPLHF
TRBJ2-5 - - TRBV9 TGTGCCAGCAGCGTAGCCGGGACAGAGACCCAGTACTTC CASSVAGTETQYF
TRBJ2-5 - TRBD1 TRBV7-3 TGTGCCAGCAGCAGACAGGGTGGAGAGACCCAGTACTTC CASSRQGGETQYF
TRBJ2-1 - TRBD2 TRBV11-2 TGTGCCAGCAGCTCGCCGACTAGCGGCGGAACGGACTACAATGAGCAGTTCTTC CASSSPTSGGTDYNEQFF
TRBJ2-6 - - TRBV28 TGTGCCAGCAGTTTTGTCGGACTGAGCTCTGGGGCCAACGTCCTGACTTTC CASSFVGLSSGANVLTF
TRBJ1-3 - TRBD1 TRBV13 TGTGCCAGCAGCTTAGGGGACAGGGCTGGAAACACCATATATTTT CASSLGDRAGNTIYF
TRBJ1-1 - - TRBV30 TGTGCCTGGAGTGTCTCTCGGTTAGTGCAAGCTTTCTTT CAWSVSRLVQAFF
TRBJ2-1 once - TRBV10-2 TGCGCCAGCAGTGAGTCGGTGACAGGATACAATGAGCAGTTCTTC CASSESVTGYNEQFF
TRBJ1-1 - TRBD1 TRBV6-5 TGTGCCAGCAGTTACGGGGAGGGGGCGCATGCTTTCTTT CASSYGEGAHAFF
TRBJ2-3 - TRBD2 TRBV9 TGTGCCAGCAGCGTAGCTCCTAGCGGGGGGGCAGATACGCAGTATTTT CASSVAPSGGADTQYF
TRBJ1-1 - - TRBV7-2 TGTGCCAGCAGCTTGGGGACGGGTTCGAACACTGAAGCTTTCTTT CASSLGTGSNTEAFF
TRBJ2-3 - - TRBV11-2 TGTGCCAGCAGCTTAGCTAGCTTGGGAGATACGCAGTATTTT CASSLASLGDTQYF
TRBJ1-1 - - TRBV7-3 TGTGCCAGCAGCCAATCATTGAACACTGAAGCTTTCTTT CASSQSLNTEAFF
TRBJ1-3 - - TRBV5-6 TGTGCCAGCAGCTTGGGGTGGCGGCCTGGAAACACCATATATTTT CASSLGWRPGNTIYF
TRBJ2-7 - TRBD1 TRBV2 TGTGCCAGCCAGACAGGGGGCGGGTACGAGCAGTACTTC CASQTGGGYEQYF
TRBJ1-3 - - TRBV15 TGTGCCACCAGCAGAGATCCCGGTTCTGGAAACACCATATATTTT CATSRDPGSGNTIYF
TRBJ2-6 - - TRBV30 TGTGCCTGGAGCGATGGATGGGGGGCCAACGTCCTGACTTTC CAWSDGWGANVLTF
TRBJ2-1 - TRBD1 TRBV28 TGTGCCAGCCGGCCAGGGGGCGTTTACAATGAGCAGTTCTTC CASRPGGVYNEQFF
TRBJ2-3 few TRBD2 TRBV18 TGTGCCAGCTCATCTTCTATAGGGACTAGCGGTACAGATACGCAGTATTTT CASSSSIGTSGTDTQYF
TRBJ2-3 - - TRBV5-5 TGTGCCAGCAGCCGGGACGGGACAGATACGCAGTATTTT CASSRDGTDTQYF
TRBJ1-1 - - TRBV5-8 TGTGCCAGCAGCCAGGGTAGACGTGCTGAAGCTTTCTTT CASSQGRRAEAFF
TRBJ1-2 - TRBD1 TRBV6-5 TGTGCCAGCTGCCCCGGACAGGCCTCCTATGGCTACACCTTC CASCPGQASYGYTF
TRBJ1-2 - TRBD1 TRBV5-4 TGTGCCAGCAGCCTGGACAGGGACAGTGGCTACACCTTC CASSLDRDSGYTF
TRBJ2-7 - - TRBV2 TGTGCCAGCACAATCCGGGCCCCCTACGAGCAGTACTTC CASTIRAPYEQYF
TRBJ2-1 - - TRBV7-3 TGTGCCAGCAGCTTAATAGCGGTCTCCTACAATGAGCAGTTCTTC CASSLIAVSYNEQFF
TRBJ1-3 - - TRBV7-2 TGTGCCAGCAGCTTTAGCCCGTATGGAAACACCATATATTTT CASSFSPYGNTIYF
TRBJ2-2 - TRBD1 TRBV5-1 TGCGCCAGCAGTAGGCAGGGGGATCTCACCGGGGAGCTGTTTTTT CASSRQGDLTGELFF
TRBJ1-1 once - TRBV6-5 TGTGCCAGCAGTAACAGGGAGGGCACTGAAGCTTTCTTT CASSNREGTEAFF
TRBJ2-3 - - TRBV7-2 TGTGCCAGCAGCTTCAAACAAGATACGCAGTATTTT CASSFKQDTQYF